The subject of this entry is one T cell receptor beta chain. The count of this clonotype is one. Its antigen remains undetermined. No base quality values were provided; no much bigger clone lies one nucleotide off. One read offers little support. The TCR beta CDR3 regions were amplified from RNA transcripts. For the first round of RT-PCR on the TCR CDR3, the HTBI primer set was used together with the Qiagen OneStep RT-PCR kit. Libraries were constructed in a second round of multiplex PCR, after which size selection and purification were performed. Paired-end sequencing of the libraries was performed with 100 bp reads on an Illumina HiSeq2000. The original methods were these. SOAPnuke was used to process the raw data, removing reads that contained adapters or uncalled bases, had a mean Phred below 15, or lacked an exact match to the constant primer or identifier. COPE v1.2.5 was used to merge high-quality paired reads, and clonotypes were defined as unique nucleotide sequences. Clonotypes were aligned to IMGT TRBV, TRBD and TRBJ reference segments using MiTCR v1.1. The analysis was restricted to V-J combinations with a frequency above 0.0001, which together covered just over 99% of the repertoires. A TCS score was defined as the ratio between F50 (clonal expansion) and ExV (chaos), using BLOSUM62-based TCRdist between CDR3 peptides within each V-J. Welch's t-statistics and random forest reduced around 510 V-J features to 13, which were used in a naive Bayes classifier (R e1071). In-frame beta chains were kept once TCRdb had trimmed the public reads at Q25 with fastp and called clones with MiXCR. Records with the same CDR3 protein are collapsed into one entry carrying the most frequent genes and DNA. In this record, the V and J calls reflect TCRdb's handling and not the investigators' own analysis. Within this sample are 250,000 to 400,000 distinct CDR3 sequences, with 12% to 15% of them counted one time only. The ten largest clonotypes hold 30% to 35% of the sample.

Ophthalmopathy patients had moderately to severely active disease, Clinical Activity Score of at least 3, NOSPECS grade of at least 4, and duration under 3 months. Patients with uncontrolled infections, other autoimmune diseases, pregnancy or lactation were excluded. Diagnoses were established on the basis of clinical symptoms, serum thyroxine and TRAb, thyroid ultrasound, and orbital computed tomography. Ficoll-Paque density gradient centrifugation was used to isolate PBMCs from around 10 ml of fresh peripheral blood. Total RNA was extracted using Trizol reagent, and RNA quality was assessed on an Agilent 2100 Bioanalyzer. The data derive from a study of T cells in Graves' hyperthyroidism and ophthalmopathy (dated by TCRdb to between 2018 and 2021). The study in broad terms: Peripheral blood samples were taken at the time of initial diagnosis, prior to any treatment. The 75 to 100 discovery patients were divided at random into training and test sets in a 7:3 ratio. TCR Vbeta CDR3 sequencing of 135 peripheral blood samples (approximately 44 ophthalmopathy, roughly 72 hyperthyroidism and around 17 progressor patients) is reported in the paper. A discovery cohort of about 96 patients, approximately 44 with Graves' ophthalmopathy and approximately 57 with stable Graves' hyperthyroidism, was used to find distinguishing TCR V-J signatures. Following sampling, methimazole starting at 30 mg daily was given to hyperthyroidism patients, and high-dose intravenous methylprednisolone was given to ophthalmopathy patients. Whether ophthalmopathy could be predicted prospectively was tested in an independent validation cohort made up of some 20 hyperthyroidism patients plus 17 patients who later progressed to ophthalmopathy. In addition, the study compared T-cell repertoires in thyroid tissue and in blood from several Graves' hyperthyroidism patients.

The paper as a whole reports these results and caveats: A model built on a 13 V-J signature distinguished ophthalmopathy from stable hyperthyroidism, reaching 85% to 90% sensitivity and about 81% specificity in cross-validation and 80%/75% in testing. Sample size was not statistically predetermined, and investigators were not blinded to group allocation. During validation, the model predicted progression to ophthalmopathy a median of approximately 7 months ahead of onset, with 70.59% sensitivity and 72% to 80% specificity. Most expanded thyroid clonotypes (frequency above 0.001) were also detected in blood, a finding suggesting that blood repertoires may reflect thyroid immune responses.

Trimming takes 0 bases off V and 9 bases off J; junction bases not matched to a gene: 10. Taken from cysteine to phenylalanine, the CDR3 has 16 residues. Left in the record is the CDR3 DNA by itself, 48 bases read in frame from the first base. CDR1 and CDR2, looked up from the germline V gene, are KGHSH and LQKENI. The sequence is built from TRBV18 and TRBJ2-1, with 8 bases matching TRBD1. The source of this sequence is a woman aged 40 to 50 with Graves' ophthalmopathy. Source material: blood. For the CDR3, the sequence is CASSPPARTGFSEQFF. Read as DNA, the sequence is TGTGCCAGCTCACCACCGGCGAGGACAGGGTTCAGTGAGCAGTTCTTC.